This TCR beta chain emerged from a study of beta chain features in type 1 diabetes. What was sequenced were expressed TCRB transcripts, since all of the isolated RNA had been reverse transcribed. TCRdb's copy holds only in-frame clones and misses some; the assay was immunoSEQ multiplex PCR. The sample yields under 500,000 clones, 30% seen once. The sequence came from a man aged 18 to 30 in good health. The sample taken for sequencing was naive CD4+ T cells from blood.

The CDR3 loop reads CATKGDRGYNEQFF. For the CDR3, the DNA is TGTGCCACCAAGGGGGACAGGGGGTACAATGAGCAGTTCTTC. The J gene is TRBJ2-1, the V gene TRBV2, with TRBD1 matching over 11 bases. Losses at the gene ends were 10 bases for V and 4 bases for J; bases not matched to a gene: 6. Looked up from germline, CDR1 is SNHLY and CDR2 is FYNNEI. The CDR3 spans 14 residues.